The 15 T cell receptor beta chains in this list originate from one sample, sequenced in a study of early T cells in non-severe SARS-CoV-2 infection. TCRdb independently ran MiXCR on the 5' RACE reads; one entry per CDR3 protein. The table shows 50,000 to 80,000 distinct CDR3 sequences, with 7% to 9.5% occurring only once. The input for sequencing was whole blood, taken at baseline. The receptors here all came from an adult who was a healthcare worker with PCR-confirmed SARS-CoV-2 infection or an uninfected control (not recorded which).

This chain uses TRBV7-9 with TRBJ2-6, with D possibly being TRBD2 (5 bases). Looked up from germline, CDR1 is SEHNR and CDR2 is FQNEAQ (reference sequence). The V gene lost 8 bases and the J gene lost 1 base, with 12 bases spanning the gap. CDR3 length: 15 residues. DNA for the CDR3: TGTGCCAGCCTATGGACTGTTTCTGGGGCCAACGTCCTGACTTTC. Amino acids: CASLWTVSGANVLTF.

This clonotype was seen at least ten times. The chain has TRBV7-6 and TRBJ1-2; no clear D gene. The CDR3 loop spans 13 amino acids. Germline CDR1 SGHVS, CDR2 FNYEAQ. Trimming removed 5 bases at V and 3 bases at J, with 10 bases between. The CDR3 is CASSLRGDYGYTF. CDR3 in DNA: TGTGCCAGCAGCCTAAGAGGAGACTATGGCTACACCTTC.

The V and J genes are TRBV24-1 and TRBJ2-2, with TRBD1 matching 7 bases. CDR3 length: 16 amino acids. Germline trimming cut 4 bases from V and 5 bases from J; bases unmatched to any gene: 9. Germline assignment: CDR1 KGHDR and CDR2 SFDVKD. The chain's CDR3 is CATSESRTGDTGELFF. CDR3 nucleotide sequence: TGTGCCACCAGTGAGTCCCGGACAGGCGATACCGGGGAGCTGTTTTTT.

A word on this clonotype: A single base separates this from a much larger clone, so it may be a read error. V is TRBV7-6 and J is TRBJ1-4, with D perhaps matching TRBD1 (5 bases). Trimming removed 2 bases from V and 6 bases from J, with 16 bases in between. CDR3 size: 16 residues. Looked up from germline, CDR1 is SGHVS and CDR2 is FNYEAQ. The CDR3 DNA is TGTGCCAGCAGCTTAAAGGTCAGGGCTTCCTATGAAAAACTGTTTTTT. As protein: CASSLKVRASYEKLFF.

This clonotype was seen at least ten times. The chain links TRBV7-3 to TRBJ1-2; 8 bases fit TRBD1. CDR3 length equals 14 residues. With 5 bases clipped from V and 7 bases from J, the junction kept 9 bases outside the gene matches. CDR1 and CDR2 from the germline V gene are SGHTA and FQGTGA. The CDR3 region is CASSLEGTGAGYTF. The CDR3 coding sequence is TGTGCCAGCAGCCTTGAAGGGACAGGAGCTGGCTACACCTTC.

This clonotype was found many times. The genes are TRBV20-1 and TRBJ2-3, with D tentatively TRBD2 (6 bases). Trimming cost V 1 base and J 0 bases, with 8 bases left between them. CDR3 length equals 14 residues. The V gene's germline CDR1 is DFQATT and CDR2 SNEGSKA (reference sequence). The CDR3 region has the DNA TGCAGTGCTAGAGTTAGCGGCAGCACAGATACGCAGTATTTT. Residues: CSARVSGSTDTQYF.

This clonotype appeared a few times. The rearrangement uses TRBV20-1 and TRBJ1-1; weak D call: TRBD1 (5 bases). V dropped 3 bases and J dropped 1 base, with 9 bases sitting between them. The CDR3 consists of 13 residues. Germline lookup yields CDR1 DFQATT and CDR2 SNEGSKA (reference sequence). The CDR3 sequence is CSASRQPNTEAFF. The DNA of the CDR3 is TGCAGTGCTAGTCGACAGCCGAACACTGAAGCTTTCTTT.

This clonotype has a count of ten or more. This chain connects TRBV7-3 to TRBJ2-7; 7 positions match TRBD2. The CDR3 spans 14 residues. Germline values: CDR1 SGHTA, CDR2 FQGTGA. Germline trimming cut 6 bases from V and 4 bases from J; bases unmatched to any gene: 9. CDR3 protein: CASRDPSGPYEQYF. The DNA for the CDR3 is TGTGCCAGCAGGGACCCTAGCGGACCATACGAGCAGTACTTC.

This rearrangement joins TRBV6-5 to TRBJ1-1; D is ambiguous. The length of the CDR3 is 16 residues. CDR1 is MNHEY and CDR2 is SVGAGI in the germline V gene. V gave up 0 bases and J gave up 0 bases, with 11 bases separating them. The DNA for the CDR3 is TGTGCCAGCAGTTACTCGATATCACAGATGAACACTGAAGCTTTCTTT. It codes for CASSYSISQMNTEAFF.

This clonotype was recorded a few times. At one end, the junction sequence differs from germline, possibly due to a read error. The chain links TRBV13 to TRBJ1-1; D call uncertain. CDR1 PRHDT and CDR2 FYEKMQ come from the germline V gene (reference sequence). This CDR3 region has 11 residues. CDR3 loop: CASRSPSGAYF. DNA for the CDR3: TGTGCCAGCCGAAGCCCCTCCGGAGCGTACTTT.

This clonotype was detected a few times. DNA of the CDR3: TGTGCCAGCACTCTGGAGAACTATGGCTACACCTTC. It yields the protein CASTLENYGYTF. V is TRBV5-6 and J is TRBJ1-2; no clear D. The CDR3 runs 12 residues. Germline-derived CDR1 and CDR2 are SGHDT and YYEEEE. V lost 6 bases and J 2 bases, leaving 8 bases between the germline ends.

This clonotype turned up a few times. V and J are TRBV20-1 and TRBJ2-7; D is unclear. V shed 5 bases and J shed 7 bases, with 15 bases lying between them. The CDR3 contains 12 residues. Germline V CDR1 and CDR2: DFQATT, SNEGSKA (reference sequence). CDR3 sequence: CSAADLLGEQYF. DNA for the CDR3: TGCAGTGCTGCGGACCTTTTGGGGGAGCAGTACTTC.

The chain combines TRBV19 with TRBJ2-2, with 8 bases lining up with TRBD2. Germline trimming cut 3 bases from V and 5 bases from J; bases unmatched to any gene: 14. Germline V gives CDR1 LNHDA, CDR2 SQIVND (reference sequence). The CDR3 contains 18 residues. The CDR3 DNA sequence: TGTGCCAGTAGTATGGCCCCGTGGGCGGGAGGACTGACCGGGGAGCTGTTTTTT. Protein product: CASSMAPWAGGLTGELFF.

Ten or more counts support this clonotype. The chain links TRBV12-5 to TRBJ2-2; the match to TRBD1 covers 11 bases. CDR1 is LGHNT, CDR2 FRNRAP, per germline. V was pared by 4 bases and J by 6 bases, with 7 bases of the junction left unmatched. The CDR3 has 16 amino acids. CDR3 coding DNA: TGTGCTAGTGGTTGGACCGCGGGACAGGGGGCCGGGGAGCTGTTTTTT. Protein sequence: CASGWTAGQGAGELFF.

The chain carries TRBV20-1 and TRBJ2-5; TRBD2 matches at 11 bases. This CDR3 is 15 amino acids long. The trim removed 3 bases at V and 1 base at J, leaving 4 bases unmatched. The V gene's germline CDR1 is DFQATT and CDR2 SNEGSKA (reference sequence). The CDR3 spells CSASVAGGLQETQYF. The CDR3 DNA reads TGCAGTGCTAGTGTAGCGGGAGGGCTCCAAGAGACCCAGTACTTC.